The sequence of this T cell receptor (beta chain) was determined in a study of T-cell memory formation after mild COVID-19. Background on the study: The study found TCR clusters largely donor specific. Study-level results: Certain responding clones were present in pre-infection memory, suggesting participation of cross-reactive memory.

A few counts support this clonotype. What it binds is unknown. The length of the CDR3 is 14 residues. Deletions cut 0 bases from V and 5 bases from J, with 12 bases between. From germline, CDR1 is SGHDT and CDR2 YYEEEE. Constant-segment primers served in 5'RACE that generated TCR alpha and TCR beta cDNA libraries bearing sample barcodes and UMIs. TCRdb re-called the 5' RACE reads through MiXCR, storing one row per CDR3 protein. Here the sample spans 530,000 or so distinct CDR3 sequences, roughly 17% being singletons. The sample consisted of PBMCs or a T cell subset sorted from them (not recorded which). The origin of this receptor is an adult woman who had mild COVID-19 (a few samples of this study predate the infection). Cell type and time point are not known. V is TRBV5-6 and J is TRBJ2-7; tentative D call: TRBD1 (5 bases). In DNA, the CDR3 is TGTGCCAGCAGCTTGGTTACGGGCAGGGACGAGCAGTACTTC. Protein product: CASSLVTGRDEQYF.